This entry describes one T cell receptor beta chain. In this sample, this clone turned up once. Its antigen has not been determined. The record has no base qualities; no much larger clone is one base away. This record comes from a study of blood T cell repertoires in COVID-19 (TCRdb year 2020). For the wider study: Samples covering the acute and convalescent phases of COVID-19 were provided by collaborators in the United States, Italy and Spain. The prospective study material was composed of cDNA or gDNA derived from T cells, B-cell-depleted T cells, or PBMCs. Deeply sampled blood TCRbeta repertoires from subjects exposed to, actively infected with, or recovered from COVID-19 were included in the dataset. The repertoires were released in a freely available public database intended as a resource for research on the immune response to SARS-CoV-2. Samples came from the ongoing ImmuneRACE study (first 160 participants) plus 1,254 subjects from 6 global collaborators. Nearly every sample came with metadata listing a de-identified subject ID, COVID-19 status, age in years and sex. Where available, HLA class I and class II types were taken from metadata supplied by the sample provider and were not determined by assay-based typing.

A second Seattle source provided samples from volunteer blood donors who had recovered from COVID-19. The collaborating institutions used their own protocols to collect whole blood in K2EDTA tubes. For TCRbeta analysis, collaborators shipped samples in one of three forms: frozen whole blood, isolated PBMCs, or DNA extracted from either of those sample types. Paper-wide results and their limitations: The amount of clinical and demographic metadata varied by source and participant and was provided uncurated.

TCRbeta CDR3 regions were amplified from genomic DNA using the immunoSEQ Assay, a bias-controlled multiplex PCR. For the original study's pipeline: The number of nucleated cells in each sample was estimated from the amplification of reference gene primers within the assay. To quantify the absolute abundance of each unique TCRbeta CDR3 rearrangement, sequence reads were collapsed and filtered. For each sample, productive Simpson clonality was calculated by taking the square root of Simpson's diversity index across productive rearrangements. TCRdb limited this immuneACCESS table to in-frame rearrangements with V and J called. A share of clones is missing; checked studies link under half to unresolved V genes, and the rest is unexplained. For V, J and clone size, that table is used; D and trimming come from the DNA. The sample has about 290,000 clones on record, 89% of them singletons. Approximately 0.94% of the sample is in the top ten clones.

The CDR1 and CDR2 encoded by the germline V gene (reference sequence) are MNHEY and SMNVEV. V was cut back by 6 bases and J by 5 bases, leaving a gap of 13 bases between them. The CDR3 contains 14 residues, cysteine and phenylalanine counted. The sequence is cut down to CDR3 DNA, 42 bases in frame from base 1. The clonotype comes from a woman aged 35 to 49 who had recovered from COVID-19. The sequenced material came from peripheral blood. The rearrangement combines TRBV27 with TRBJ2-2, with TRBD1 tentatively as D gene (5 bases match). CDR3 loop: CASRNPGQTGELFF. The nucleotide sequence reads TGTGCCAGCAGAAACCCCGGACAAACCGGGGAGCTGTTTTTT.